One T cell receptor beta chain is described in this entry. This sample is part of a study of blood T cell repertoires in COVID-19. Across the whole study: COVID-19 samples, acute and convalescent, were from the United States, Italy and Spain.

The method was immunoSEQ multiplex PCR; TCRdb's version includes in-frame clones alone and lacks a portion of them. The sample contains 55,000 or so clones, around 87% of which appear only once. This CDR3 is 14 amino acids long. Losses at the gene ends were 1 base for V and 5 bases for J; bases not matched to a gene: 5. Germline lookup yields CDR1 SGHRS and CDR2 YFSETQ. This sequence was found in a man in his 60s with active or convalescent COVID-19. The sample consisted of peripheral blood. The V call is TRBV5-1, the J call TRBJ2-5; TRBD2 matches at 7 bases. Here the CDR3 reads CASSLPGGGETQYF. The CDR3 DNA follows: TGCGCCAGCAGCTTGCCCGGGGGAGGGGAGACCCAGTACTTC.